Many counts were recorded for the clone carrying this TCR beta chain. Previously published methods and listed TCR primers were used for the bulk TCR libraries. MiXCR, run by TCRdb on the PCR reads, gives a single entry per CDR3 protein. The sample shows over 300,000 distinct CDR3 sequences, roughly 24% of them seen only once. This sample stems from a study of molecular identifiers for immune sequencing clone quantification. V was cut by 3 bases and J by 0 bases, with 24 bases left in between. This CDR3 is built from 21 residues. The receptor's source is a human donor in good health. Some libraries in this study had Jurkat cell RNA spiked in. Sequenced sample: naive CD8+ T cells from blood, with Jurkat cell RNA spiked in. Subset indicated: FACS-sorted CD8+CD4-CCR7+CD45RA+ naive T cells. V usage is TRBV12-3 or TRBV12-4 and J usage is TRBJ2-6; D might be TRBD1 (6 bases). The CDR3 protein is CASSFRFQTGRQTSGANVLTF. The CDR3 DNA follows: TGTGCCAGCAGTTTTCGGTTCCAGACAGGCCGACAGACCTCTGGGGCCAACGTCCTGACTTTC.